The rows below give T cell receptor beta chains drawn from one sample of a study of neurological immune-mediated disorders. TCRdb processed the 5' RACE reads anew with MiXCR; each CDR3 protein has one entry. Of under 45,000 distinct CDR3 sequences in the sample, approximately 11% were seen once. Sequencing input: PBMCs. The receptors stem from a female donor in good health. Both conserved end residues are part of each CDR3. Each record gives: J gene, clone size, D gene, V gene, CDR3 DNA, CDR3 protein. The D gene is left open where the match is weak. Clone size is not always given. Where it is, it says once, few, many or a class for expanded clones.

J: TRBJ2-3
size: many
D: TRBD2
V: TRBV15
DNA: TGTGCCACCAGCAGACCCGGGACTAGCGGGGGGGGGGGCACAGATACGCAGTATTTT
CDR3: CATSRPGTSGGGGTDTQYF

J: TRBJ2-5
size: many
D: -
V: TRBV5-1
DNA: TGCGCCAGCAGCGATGGGACGAATGGGGCGACCCAGTACTTC
CDR3: CASSDGTNGATQYF

J: TRBJ2-5
size: many
D: -
V: TRBV7-7
DNA: TGTGCTAGCAGCCCCGGTGGGGGTACGGGAGAGACCCAGTACTTC
CDR3: CASSPGGGTGETQYF

J: TRBJ2-1
size: medium-sized
D: -
V: TRBV5-1
DNA: TGCGCCAGCAGCTTGGGTCAGGGTATTCTCGATGAGCAGTTCTTC
CDR3: CASSLGQGILDEQFF

J: TRBJ2-7
size: many
D: -
V: TRBV20-1
DNA: TGCAGTGCTGTCGGGCAGGGCTACGAGCAGTACTTC
CDR3: CSAVGQGYEQYF

J: TRBJ2-5
size: many
D: -
V: TRBV5-4
DNA: TGTGCCAGCAAGACCCGGGCCCCGCAGGGAGAGACCCAGTACTTC
CDR3: CASKTRAPQGETQYF

J: TRBJ2-1
size: many
D: TRBD2
V: TRBV6-1
DNA: TGTGCCAGCAGTTCGACTAGCGGGGGGGGCAATGAGCAGTTCTTC
CDR3: CASSSTSGGGNEQFF

J: TRBJ2-1
size: many
D: TRBD2
V: TRBV5-5
DNA: TGTGCCAGCAGCTCATTATCCATCGGGACTAGCGGGTCCTACAATGAGCAGTTCTTC
CDR3: CASSSLSIGTSGSYNEQFF

J: TRBJ2-4
size: many
D: -
V: TRBV11-2
DNA: TGTGCCAGCAGCCCTAGTGGGCAGCTAAACATTCAGTACTTC
CDR3: CASSPSGQLNIQYF

J: TRBJ2-6
size: many
D: -
V: TRBV5-1
DNA: TGCGCCAGCAGCTTGGTCTCTGGGGCCAACGTCCTGACTTTC
CDR3: CASSLVSGANVLTF

J: TRBJ1-6
size: many
D: TRBD1
V: TRBV12-3/TRBV12-4
DNA: TGTGCCAGCAGCCTAAGGGCAGGGGGCTATAATTCACCCCTCCACTTT
CDR3: CASSLRAGGYNSPLHF

J: TRBJ2-7
size: many
D: -
V: TRBV5-1
DNA: TGCGCCAGCAGCCTGACCGCCGGACAGACCTACGAGCAGTACTTC
CDR3: CASSLTAGQTYEQYF

J: TRBJ2-5
size: many
D: TRBD2
V: TRBV7-8
DNA: TGTGCCAGCAGCTTTGGGGGGCTAGCGGGGCAAGAGACCCAGTACTTC
CDR3: CASSFGGLAGQETQYF

J: TRBJ2-7
size: many
D: -
V: TRBV11-2
DNA: TGTGCCAGCAGCTCTCTCTACGAGCAGTACTTC
CDR3: CASSSLYEQYF

J: TRBJ1-4
size: many
D: -
V: TRBV20-1
DNA: TGCAGTGCTAGAGTGTCGGGCTATAATGAAAAACTGTTTTTT
CDR3: CSARVSGYNEKLFF

J: TRBJ2-1
size: -
D: -
V: TRBV12-3/TRBV12-4
DNA: TGTGCCAGCAGTTTAGGAGGAGGCGTCCAGTTCTTC
CDR3: CASSLGGGVQFF

J: TRBJ2-7
size: many
D: TRBD2
V: TRBV9
DNA: TGTGCCAGCAGCGTAGGAGCGGGAGTGTCCTACGAGCAGTACTTC
CDR3: CASSVGAGVSYEQYF

J: TRBJ2-5
size: many
D: TRBD1
V: TRBV28
DNA: TGTGCCAGTACAGGGGGAGGAAGGGAGACCCAGTACTTC
CDR3: CASTGGGRETQYF

J: TRBJ1-1
size: many
D: -
V: TRBV7-9
DNA: TGTGCCAGCAGCTTAGCAGGGACAAGGGAAGCTTTCTTT
CDR3: CASSLAGTREAFF

J: TRBJ2-5
size: -
D: -
V: TRBV19
DNA: TGTGCCAGTAGTATAGGGACCGGGACCCAAGAGACCCAGTACTTC
CDR3: CASSIGTGTQETQYF

J: TRBJ2-2
size: many
D: -
V: TRBV5-1
DNA: TGCGCCAGCAGCTTGAGGTTGGAAACCGGGGAGCTGTTTTTT
CDR3: CASSLRLETGELFF

J: TRBJ1-1
size: many
D: -
V: TRBV7-2
DNA: TGTGCCAGCAGCGAACAGCCGGGGAACACTGAAGCTTTCTTT
CDR3: CASSEQPGNTEAFF